One and the same sample provided the 25 T cell receptor beta chains below, sequenced in a study of blood T cell repertoires in COVID-19. TCRdb's copy holds only in-frame clones and misses some; the assay was immunoSEQ multiplex PCR. This table holds more than 40,000 clones, 90% found once. Sequenced: peripheral blood. These receptors all stem from a man between 65 and 85 years old with acute or convalescent COVID-19.

The chain joins TRBV19 to TRBJ2-5; TRBD1 matches at 8 bases. In germline, CDR1 is LNHDA, CDR2 SQIVND (reference sequence). This CDR3 has 12 amino acids. Trimming took 8 bases from V and 2 from J; bases not matched to a gene: 1. Written as DNA, the CDR3 is TGTGCCAGTGGGGACAGGCAAGAGACCCAGTACTTC. It translates to CASGDRQETQYF.

The rearrangement uses TRBV4-3 and TRBJ2-1; the D gene is possibly TRBD2 (5 bases). Trimming took off 0 bases at V and 4 bases at J, with 16 bases between the two ends. The germline CDR1 and CDR2 sequences are LGHNA and YSLEER. The CDR3 spans 17 residues. The CDR3 DNA reads as TGCGCCAGCAGCCAAGATCGGGAAACCTACGGATACAATGAGCAGTTCTTC. Residues: CASSQDRETYGYNEQFF.

This clone was picked up a small number of times. The CDR3 sequence is CASSLYSSYEQYF. The DNA of the CDR3 is TGTGCCAGCAGCTTATACAGCTCCTACGAGCAGTACTTC. The rearrangement links TRBV11-3 to TRBJ2-7; D is unclear. With 2 bases removed from V and 0 bases from J, the gap between germline ends came to 5 bases. The CDR3 totals 13 residues. Germline V lookup: CDR1 SGHNT, CDR2 YENEEA.

J is TRBJ1-6 and V is TRBV6-5; D is unclear. Trimming shortened V by 2 bases and J by 0 bases, and 2 bases separated the two germline ends. CDR3 length: 14 amino acids. Germline loops: CDR1 MNHEY, CDR2 SVGAGI. The CDR3 sequence is CASSYRSYNSPLHF. In DNA, the CDR3 is TGTGCCAGCAGTTACCGCTCCTATAATTCACCCCTCCACTTT.

The chain combines TRBV6-1 with TRBJ2-5; 12 positions match TRBD1. From germline, CDR1 is MNHNS and CDR2 SASEGT. J lost 4 bases, V lost 3 bases, and 3 bases had no gene match. The CDR3 covers 15 residues. For the CDR3, the DNA is TGTGCCAGCAGTGACCCGGGACAGGGGGCAGAGACCCAGTACTTC. This gives the protein CASSDPGQGAETQYF.

CDR3 DNA sequence: TGTGCCAGCAGTCTTGAGCGGGGGGGGCTCGCAGATACGCAGTATTTT. This sequence encodes CASSLERGGLADTQYF. The chain uses TRBV6-4 and TRBJ2-3; TRBD2 matches at 10 bases. The CDR3 is made up of 16 amino acids. V was clipped by 5 bases and J by 4 bases; unmatched bases: 9. Germline loops: CDR1 MRHNA, CDR2 SNTAGT.

The chain carries TRBV7-2 and TRBJ2-7; D is possibly TRBD1 (5 bases). The germline V gene encodes CDR1 SGHTA and CDR2 FQGNSA. This CDR3 spans 13 amino acids. The V and J ends lost 4 bases and 5 bases respectively, with 12 bases between them. In DNA, the CDR3 is TGTGCCAGCAGCTATACCAGGGAAAACGAGCAGTACTTC. Translation: CASSYTRENEQYF.

This clone showed up just a few times. The rearrangement links TRBV7-2 to TRBJ1-1, with D possibly matching TRBD1 (5 bases). This CDR3 comprises 14 residues. The V and J ends lost 1 base and 3 bases respectively, with 9 bases between them. Germline V CDR1 and CDR2: SGHTA, FQGNSA. This chain's CDR3 is CASSLVQGDTEAFF. The CDR3 DNA reads TGTGCCAGCAGCTTAGTTCAAGGGGACACTGAAGCTTTCTTT.

J is TRBJ2-5 and V is TRBV6-2 or TRBV6-3; the match to TRBD1 covers 8 bases. V dropped 5 bases and J dropped 4; count of bases not matched to a gene: 12. CDR3 length equals 16 residues. Looked up from germline, CDR1 is MNHEY and CDR2 is SVGEGT. This CDR3 reads CASSGHRTGIGETQYF. The CDR3 nucleotides read TGTGCCAGCAGTGGCCACCGGACAGGGATTGGAGAGACCCAGTACTTC.

The V call is TRBV5-1, the J call TRBJ2-5, with TRBD2 identical over 7 bases. This CDR3 contains 15 residues. Losses at the gene ends were 2 bases for V and 5 bases for J; bases not matched to a gene: 9. CDR1 SGHRS and CDR2 YFSETQ come from the germline V gene. CDR3: CASSFGTTPSETQYF. The CDR3 DNA sequence: TGCGCCAGCAGCTTCGGGACTACGCCGAGCGAGACCCAGTACTTC.

The chain has TRBV11-2 and TRBJ2-1; 16 bases align to TRBD2. Unmatched junction bases numbered 16, after V lost 5 bases and J lost 15 bases. The germline gives CDR1 SGHAT, CDR2 FQNNGV. The CDR3 has 17 residues. CDR3 residues: CASSPITGTSGGAGPFF. As DNA, the CDR3 is TGTGCCAGCAGCCCTATCACCGGGACTAGCGGGGGGGCCGGTCCGTTCTTC. Combining the CDR3 with reference TRBV11-2 and TRBJ2-1 gives the whole variable domain EAGVAQSPRYKIIEKRQSVAFWCNPISGHATLYWYQQILGQGPKLLIQFQNNGVVDDSQLPKDRFSAERLKGVDSTLKIQPAKLEDSAVYLCASSPITGTSGGAGPFFGPGTRLTVL.

J is TRBJ1-2 and V is TRBV6-2 or TRBV6-3; D is undetermined. The V end lost 0 bases, the J end lost 4 bases, and 12 bases lay between the germline ends. This CDR3 has 15 amino acids. Looked up from germline, CDR1 is MNHEY and CDR2 is SVGEGT. The CDR3 nucleotides read TGTGCCAGCAGTTACTCGGGCCAGTCATTCTATGGCTACACCTTC. Its protein is CASSYSGQSFYGYTF.

This chain links TRBV19 with TRBJ2-7, with TRBD1 as a possible D gene (6 bases). The V gene lost 5 bases and the J gene lost 0 bases, with 17 bases spanning the gap. The CDR3 has 16 residues. The germline V gene has CDR1 LNHDA and CDR2 SQIVND (reference sequence). CDR3 DNA: TGTGCCAGTAGTGACAACCGGGACAAGGGCTCCTACGAGCAGTACTTC. It codes for CASSDNRDKGSYEQYF.

The CDR3 nucleotides are TGTGCCAGCAGCCAATACAGGGGGCCTTTGTATGGCTACACCTTC. This translates into CASSQYRGPLYGYTF. The V and J genes are TRBV14 and TRBJ1-2, with 9 positions matching TRBD1. Unmatched junction bases numbered 6, after V lost 2 bases and J lost 5 bases. This CDR3 contains 15 residues. CDR1 and CDR2 (germline): SGHDN, FVKESK.

J is TRBJ1-2 and V is TRBV27; 10 bases map to TRBD1. Looked up from germline, CDR1 is MNHEY and CDR2 is SMNVEV (reference sequence). The V gene end was trimmed by 3 bases and the J gene end by 6 bases; junction bases not matched to a gene: 7. The length of the CDR3 is 15 residues. The CDR3 sequence: CASSLVGQGFNGYTF. CDR3 nucleotides: TGTGCCAGCAGTTTGGTGGGACAGGGGTTCAATGGCTACACCTTC.

This chain links TRBV5-6 with TRBJ2-3; maybe TRBD1 (5 bases). The germline V gene has CDR1 SGHDT and CDR2 YYEEEE. Trimming shortened V by 2 bases and J by 4 bases, and 8 bases separated the two germline ends. There are 13 residues in the CDR3. The chain's CDR3 is CASSFRQSDTQYF. DNA for the CDR3: TGTGCCAGCAGCTTCCGACAGTCAGATACGCAGTATTTT.

The chain combines TRBV4-3 with TRBJ1-6; weak D call: TRBD1 (6 bases). CDR1 and CDR2 (germline): LGHNA, YSLEER. The V gene lost 1 base and the J gene lost 7 bases, with 14 bases spanning the gap. CDR3 length: 16 amino acids. The CDR3 loop is CASSQGEGGSNSPLHF. DNA of the CDR3: TGCGCCAGCAGCCAAGGGGAGGGGGGAAGCAATTCACCCCTCCACTTT.

The V call is TRBV4-3, the J call TRBJ1-6; no reliable D call. Germline V gene data show CDR1 as LGHNA and CDR2 as YSLEER. The V end was cut by 4 bases, the J end by 3 bases, with 7 bases between. The CDR3 extends over 14 amino acids. This CDR3 reads CASSPGVYNSPLHF. Here the CDR3 DNA reads TGCGCCAGCAGCCCGGGAGTCTATAATTCACCCCTCCACTTT.

The gene calls are TRBV19 and TRBJ1-3; 7 positions agree with TRBD1. Germline CDR1 is LNHDA and CDR2 is SQIVND (reference sequence). This CDR3 has 15 amino acids. J was trimmed by 0 bases and V by 5 bases; bases with no gene match: 4. CDR3 sequence: CASSEDRFSGNTIYF. The DNA for the CDR3 is TGTGCCAGTAGTGAGGACAGGTTCTCTGGAAACACCATATATTTT.

V gene TRBV5-1 combines with J gene TRBJ1-5; 7 bases are shared with TRBD1. The V gene end was trimmed by 2 bases and the J gene end by 1 base; junction bases not matched to a gene: 3. This CDR3 is built from 15 residues. Germline V lookup: CDR1 SGHRS, CDR2 YFSETQ. The CDR3 protein is CASSLQGQSNQPQHF. In DNA, the CDR3 is TGCGCCAGCAGCTTACAGGGGCAGAGCAATCAGCCCCAGCATTTT.

This clone was counted once. This chain links TRBV10-3 with TRBJ1-1; 8 bases align to TRBD1. This CDR3 is 15 amino acids long. V was pared by 2 bases and J by 0 bases, with 2 bases of the junction left unmatched. The V gene's germline CDR1 is ENHRY and CDR2 SYGVKD. The CDR3 nucleotides read TGTGCCATCAGTGAGGACAGGGGTGTGAACACTGAAGCTTTCTTT. Its protein product is CAISEDRGVNTEAFF.

On this clone itself: Distinct nucleotide sequences in the sample also encode this CDR3. The chain employs TRBV12-3 or TRBV12-4 and TRBJ2-3; no clear D. The CDR3 totals 12 residues. V gave up 3 bases and J gave up 4 bases, with 5 bases separating them. The CDR3 loop is CASSFHPDTQYF. CDR3 sequence (DNA): TGTGCCAGCAGTTTCCATCCAGATACGCAGTATTTT.

This chain uses TRBV6-5 with TRBJ2-7, with TRBD2 as a possible D gene (6 bases). V was cut by 5 bases and J by 4 bases, with 15 bases left in between. The CDR3 is made up of 14 amino acids. Germline assignment: CDR1 MNHEY and CDR2 SVGAGI. The DNA for the CDR3 is TGTGCCAGCAGTCCCGGGAGACCTTTATACGAGCAGTACTTC. Residues: CASSPGRPLYEQYF.

This clone appeared a few times. This chain joins TRBV5-6 and TRBJ2-1, with 9 bases identical to TRBD2. Germline CDR1 SGHDT, CDR2 YYEEEE. The CDR3 has 17 residues. V shed 4 bases and J 5 bases; nucleotides not matched to a gene: 13. CDR3 sequence reads: CASSLPSAGLANNEQFF. The CDR3 region has the DNA TGTGCCAGCAGCCTCCCCTCGGCCGGACTAGCGAACAATGAGCAGTTCTTC. The full variable domain, its missing parts supplied by reference TRBV5-6 and TRBJ2-1, is DAGVTQSPTHLIKTRGQQVTLRCSPKSGHDTVSWYQQALGQGPQFIFQYYEEEERQRGNFPDRFSGHQFPNYSSELNVNALLLGDSALYLCASSLPSAGLANNEQFFGPGTRLTVL.

V gene TRBV4-3 combines with J gene TRBJ1-2; 10 bases match TRBD1. CDR1 is LGHNA, CDR2 YSLEER, per germline. The trim removed 3 bases at V and 2 bases at J, leaving 3 bases unmatched. This CDR3 contains 15 residues. The CDR3 DNA reads TGCGCCAGCAGCCACACGGGACAGGGGAACTATGGCTACACCTTC. Encoded protein: CASSHTGQGNYGYTF.